This T cell receptor (beta chain) stems from a study of blood T cell repertoires in COVID-19. Study-level information: Sites in the United States, Italy and Spain provided acute and convalescent COVID-19 samples. PBMCs, B-cell-depleted T cells, or T cells provided the cDNA or gDNA that made up the material.

Original analysis: From reference gene primer amplification, estimates of nucleated cell counts were derived. Assay: immunoSEQ multiplex PCR; the TCRdb copy retains only in-frame clones and omits some. V and J calls and clone size are given by that table; D and trimming were obtained from the DNA. The sample yields about 73,000 clones, 84% seen once. The length of the CDR3 is 12 residues. Trimming shortened V by 2 bases and J by 9 bases, and 8 bases separated the two germline ends. Germline V CDR1 and CDR2: MNHEY, SVGEGT. The clonotype was recovered from a human donor in a cohort sampled during active COVID-19. The specimen sequenced was peripheral blood. The chain uses TRBV6-2 or TRBV6-3 and TRBJ2-1; TRBD1 might be the D (5 bases). In nucleotides, the CDR3 is TGTGCCAGCAGTTACCCGACAGTTGAGCAGTTCTTC. Its translation is CASSYPTVEQFF.